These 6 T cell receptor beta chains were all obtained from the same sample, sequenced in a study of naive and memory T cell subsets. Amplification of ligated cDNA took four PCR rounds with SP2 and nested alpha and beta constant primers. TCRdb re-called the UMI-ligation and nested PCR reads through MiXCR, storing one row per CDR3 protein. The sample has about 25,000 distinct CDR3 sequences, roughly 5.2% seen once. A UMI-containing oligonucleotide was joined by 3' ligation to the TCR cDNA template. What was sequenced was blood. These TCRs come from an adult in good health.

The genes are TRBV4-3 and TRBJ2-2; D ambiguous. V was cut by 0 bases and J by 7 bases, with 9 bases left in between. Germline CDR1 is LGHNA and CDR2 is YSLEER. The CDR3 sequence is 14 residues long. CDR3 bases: TGCGCCAGCAGCCAAGAAGGTTGGGGCGGGGAGCTGTTTTTT. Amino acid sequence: CASSQEGWGGELFF.

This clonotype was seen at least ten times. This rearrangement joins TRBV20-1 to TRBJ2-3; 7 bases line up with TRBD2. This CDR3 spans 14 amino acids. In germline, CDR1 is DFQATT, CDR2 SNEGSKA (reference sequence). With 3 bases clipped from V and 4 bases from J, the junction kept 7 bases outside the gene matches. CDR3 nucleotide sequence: TGCAGTGCTAGGTCTCTAGCGGAGTCAGATACGCAGTATTTT. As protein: CSARSLAESDTQYF.

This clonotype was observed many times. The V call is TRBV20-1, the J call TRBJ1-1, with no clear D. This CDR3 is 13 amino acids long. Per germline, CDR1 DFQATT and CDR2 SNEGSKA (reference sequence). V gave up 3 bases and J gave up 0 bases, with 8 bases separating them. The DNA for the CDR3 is TGCAGTGCTAGGTTGGTCATGAACACTGAAGCTTTCTTT. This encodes CSARLVMNTEAFF.

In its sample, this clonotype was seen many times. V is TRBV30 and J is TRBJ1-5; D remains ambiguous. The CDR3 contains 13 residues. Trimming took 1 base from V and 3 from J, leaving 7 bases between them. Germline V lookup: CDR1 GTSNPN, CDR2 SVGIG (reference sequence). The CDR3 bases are TGTGCCTGGAGTGACGGATACAATCAGCCCCAGCATTTT. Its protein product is CAWSDGYNQPQHF.

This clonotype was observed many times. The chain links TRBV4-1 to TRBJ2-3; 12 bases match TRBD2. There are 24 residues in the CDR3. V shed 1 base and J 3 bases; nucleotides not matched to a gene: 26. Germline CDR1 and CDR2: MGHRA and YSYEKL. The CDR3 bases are TGCGCCAGCAGCCAAGTCGTCCTTTCTACCGGGACTAGCGGGCTGAGAGGGGAAACAGATACGCAGTATTTT. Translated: CASSQVVLSTGTSGLRGETDTQYF.

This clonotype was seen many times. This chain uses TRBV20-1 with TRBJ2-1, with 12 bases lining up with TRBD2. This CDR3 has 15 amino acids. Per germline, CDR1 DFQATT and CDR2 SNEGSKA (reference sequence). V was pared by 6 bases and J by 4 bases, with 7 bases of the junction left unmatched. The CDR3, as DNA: TGCAGTGCCCCCTCGGGACTAGCGGGTTACAATGAGCAGTTCTTC. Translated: CSAPSGLAGYNEQFF.